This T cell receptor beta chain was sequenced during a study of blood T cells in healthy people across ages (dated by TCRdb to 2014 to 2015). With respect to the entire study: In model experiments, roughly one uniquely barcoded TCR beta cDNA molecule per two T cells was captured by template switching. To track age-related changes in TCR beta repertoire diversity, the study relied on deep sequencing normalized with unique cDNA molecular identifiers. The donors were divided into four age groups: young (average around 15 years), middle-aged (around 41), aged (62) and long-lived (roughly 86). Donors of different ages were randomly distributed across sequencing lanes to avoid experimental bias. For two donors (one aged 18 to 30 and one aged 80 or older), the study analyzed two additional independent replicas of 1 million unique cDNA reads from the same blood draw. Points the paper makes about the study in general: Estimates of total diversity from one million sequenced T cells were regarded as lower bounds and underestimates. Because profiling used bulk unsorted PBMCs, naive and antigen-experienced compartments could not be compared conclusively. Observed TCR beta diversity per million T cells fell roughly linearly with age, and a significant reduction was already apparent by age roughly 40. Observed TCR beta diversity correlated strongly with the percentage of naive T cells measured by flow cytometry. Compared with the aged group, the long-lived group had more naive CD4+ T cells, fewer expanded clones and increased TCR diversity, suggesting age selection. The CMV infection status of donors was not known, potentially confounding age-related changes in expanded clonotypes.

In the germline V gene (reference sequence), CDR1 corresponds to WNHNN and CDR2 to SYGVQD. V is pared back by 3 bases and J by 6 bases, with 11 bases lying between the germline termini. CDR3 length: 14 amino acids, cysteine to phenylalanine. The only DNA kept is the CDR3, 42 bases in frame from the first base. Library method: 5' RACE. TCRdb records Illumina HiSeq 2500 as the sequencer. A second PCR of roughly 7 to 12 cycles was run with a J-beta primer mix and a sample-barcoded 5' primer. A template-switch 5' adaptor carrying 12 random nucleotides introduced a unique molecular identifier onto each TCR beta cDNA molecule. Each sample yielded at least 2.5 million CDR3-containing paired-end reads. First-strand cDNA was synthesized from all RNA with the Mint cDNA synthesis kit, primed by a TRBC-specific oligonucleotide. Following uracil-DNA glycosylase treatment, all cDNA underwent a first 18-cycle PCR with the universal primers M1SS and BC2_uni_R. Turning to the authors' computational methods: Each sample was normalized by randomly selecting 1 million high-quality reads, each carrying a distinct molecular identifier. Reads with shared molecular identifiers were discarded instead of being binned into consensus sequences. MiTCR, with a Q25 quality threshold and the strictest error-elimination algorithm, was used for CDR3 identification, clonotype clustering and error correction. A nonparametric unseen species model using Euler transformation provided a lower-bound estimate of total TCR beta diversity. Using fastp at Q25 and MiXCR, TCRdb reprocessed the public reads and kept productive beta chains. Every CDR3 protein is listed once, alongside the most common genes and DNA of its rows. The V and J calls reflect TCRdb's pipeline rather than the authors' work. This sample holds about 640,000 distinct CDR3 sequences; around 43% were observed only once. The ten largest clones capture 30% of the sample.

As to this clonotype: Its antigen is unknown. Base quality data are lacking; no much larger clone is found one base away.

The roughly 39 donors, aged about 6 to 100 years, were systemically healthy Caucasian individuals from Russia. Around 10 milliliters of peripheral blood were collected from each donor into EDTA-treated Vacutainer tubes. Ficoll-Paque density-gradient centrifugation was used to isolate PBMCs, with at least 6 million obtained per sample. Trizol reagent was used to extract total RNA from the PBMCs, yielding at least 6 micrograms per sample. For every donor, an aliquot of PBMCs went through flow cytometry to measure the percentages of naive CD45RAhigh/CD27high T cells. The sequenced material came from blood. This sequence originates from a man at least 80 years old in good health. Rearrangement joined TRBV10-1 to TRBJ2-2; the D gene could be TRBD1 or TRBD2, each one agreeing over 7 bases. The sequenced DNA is TGCGCCAGCAGTGACCCAGGGGGGGCCGGGGAGCTGTTTTTT. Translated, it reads CASSDPGGAGELFF.